The T cell receptor beta chain described here comes from a study of cytomegalovirus exposure and HLA in healthy donors. The donors (healthy individuals) were bone marrow donors. Regarding this clone: The antigen is unknown.

The PCR contained 60 Vbeta and 13 Jbeta primers. As handled by the study authors: Some 11 million of the approximately 80 million unique TCR beta chains counted in a later analysis were shared. TCRdb's copy holds only in-frame clones and misses some; the assay was immunoSEQ multiplex PCR. V, J and clone size reflect that table, while D and trimming were determined from the DNA. The sample gives roughly 100,000 clones, 84% of which show up once; 4.5% to 7% is in the top ten. Study-level findings and limits: A later analysis showed HLA-associated TCR beta chains outstripping equally common others in clonal expansion.

J lost 6 bases, V lost 6 bases, and 7 bases had no gene match. The CDR3 consists of 14 residues. Germline-derived CDR1 and CDR2 are SNHLY and FYNNEI. Sequences were obtained from PBMCs. This TCR was recovered from a woman under 30 in good health and CMV-seropositive. The rearrangement joins TRBV2 to TRBJ1-4; 7 positions match TRBD1. The CDR3 sequence: CASRQGSIDEKLFF. The DNA of the CDR3 is TGTGCCAGCAGACAGGGGAGTATTGATGAAAAACTGTTTTTT.